This is a list of T cell receptor beta chains from one sample in a study of T cell clusters in autoimmune cytopenias. Using the multiplex PCR reads, TCRdb records one entry per CDR3 protein without DNA. The sample holds about 11,000 distinct CDR3 sequences. These sequences were also reported in another study, on T cell repertoires in aging, cancer and after chemotherapy.

Sequenced input: peripheral blood. The source of these receptors is a human donor in good health. CDR3s include the opening cysteine and the closing phenylalanine or tryptophan. Fields, in order: J gene, clone size, V gene, CDR3 length, CDR3 protein. Where a row states a size, it is once, few, many or the class of an expanded clone; other rows omit it.

>TRBJ2-2|medium-sized|TRBV4-3|15
CASSQVRGGIGELFF
>TRBJ1-2|medium-sized|TRBV29-1|11
CSVAWGSGYTF
>TRBJ1-2|.|TRBV18|16
CASSPRGPGSNYGYTF
>TRBJ2-7|.|TRBV6-5|16
CASSYSIGTASYEQYF
>TRBJ2-1|.|TRBV5-6|15
CASSFRQRFDNEQFF
>TRBJ2-3|.|TRBV5-6|16
CASSAVLAGVTDTQYF
>TRBJ2-2|.|TRBV5-6|15
CASILAGVNTGELFF
>TRBJ2-1|.|TRBV5-1|14
CASSSGGDYNEQFF
>TRBJ1-4|.|TRBV5-6|16
CASSLLGTATNEKLFF
>TRBJ2-7|.|TRBV10-3|14
CAIGFRLAGYEQYF
>TRBJ2-5|.|TRBV6-5|16
CASSEVGALIGETQYF
>TRBJ1-5|.|TRBV19|12
CASKGGNQPQHF
>TRBJ1-6|.|TRBV6-1|16
CASSGGMTGHNSPLHF
>TRBJ1-5|.|TRBV24-1|14
CATSDARGHQPQHF
>TRBJ1-1|.|TRBV4-3|17
CASSQDLGGAMNTEAFF
>TRBJ1-1|.|TRBV12-3/TRBV12-4|14
CASSLLAGNTEAFF
>TRBJ1-2|.|TRBV5-5|15
CASSLWGAVRYGYTF
>TRBJ2-2|.|TRBV11-1|15
CASSTRTGNTGELFF
>TRBJ1-3|medium-sized|TRBV11-1|14
CASSLTRGGNTIYF
>TRBJ2-1|medium-sized|TRBV19|15
CASSMSPAWRDEQFF
>TRBJ2-1|.|TRBV27|15
CASSAPRDGYNEQFF
>TRBJ2-7|medium-sized|TRBV6-1|11
CASSPRDEQYF
>TRBJ2-1|.|TRBV12-3/TRBV12-4|14
CASSSGTSYNEQFF